One T cell receptor (beta chain) is described in this entry. Its antigen is not identified. The entry originates in a study of T-cell memory formation after mild COVID-19. Overall study results and limits: Researchers found some responding clones in pre-infection memory, a sign that cross-reactive memory joined. Shrinking CD4+ clones were chiefly CM and EM; CD8+ ones were chiefly EMRA.

The ends were cut back, 4 bases at V and 0 bases at J, with 12 bases in the middle. This CDR3 region has 15 residues. Germline CDR1 reads SGHAT; CDR2 reads FQNNGV. A single record per CDR3 protein comes from TCRdb applying MiXCR to the 5' RACE reads. The sample has 540,000 or so distinct CDR3 sequences, 20% seen once; the top ten hold around an eighth. The sequenced sample was PBMCs or a T cell subset sorted from them (not recorded which). The clonotype was recovered from an adult woman who had mild COVID-19 (a few samples of this study predate the infection). Cell type and time point are not known. This chain links TRBV11-2 with TRBJ1-1; TRBD1 is a possible D gene (6 bases). DNA for the CDR3: TGTGCCAGCAGCTCCTCGGACAGAGTGAACACTGAAGCTTTCTTT. It translates to CASSSSDRVNTEAFF.